The next 14 T cell receptor beta chains were all read from a single sample in a study of T cell responses to AZD1222 COVID-19 vaccine. Here immunoSEQ multiplex PCR was the method, and the copy in TCRdb shows in-frame clones only, minus some. The sample lists about 99,000 clones, 90% to 95% seen once, with roughly an eighth in the top ten. The input for sequencing was peripheral blood, taken on day 0 of AZD1222 vaccination. Receptors originate from an adult in good health.

The chain links TRBV2 to TRBJ2-2; the match to TRBD1 covers 8 bases. The trim removed 4 bases at V and 7 bases at J, leaving 8 bases unmatched. Germline lookup yields CDR1 SNHLY and CDR2 FYNNEI. The CDR3 contains 15 residues. The CDR3 here is CASSVQGARRGELFF. For the CDR3, the DNA is TGTGCCAGCAGTGTCCAGGGGGCCCGGCGCGGGGAGCTGTTTTTT.

This sequence joins TRBV7-2 and TRBJ1-2, with TRBD1 identical over 9 bases. The CDR3 contains 15 residues. With 5 bases clipped from V and 2 bases from J, the junction kept 6 bases outside the gene matches. CDR1 is SGHTA, CDR2 FQGNSA, per germline. The CDR3 coding sequence is TGTGCCAGCAGCCTACAGGGGGCCGTGAACTATGGCTACACCTTC. Translating it yields CASSLQGAVNYGYTF. Complete variable domain (other parts from reference TRBV7-2 and TRBJ1-2): GAGVSQSPSNKVTEKGKDVELRCDPISGHTALYWYRQSLGQGLEFLIYFQGNSAPDKSGLPSDRFSAERTGGSVSTLTIQRTQQEDSAVYLCASSLQGAVNYGYTFGSGTRLTVV.

The CDR3 reads CASSYSQPGVYEQYF. The CDR3, as DNA: TGTGCCAGCAGTTACTCTCAACCGGGAGTATACGAGCAGTACTTC. This chain connects TRBV6-5 to TRBJ2-7, with a tentative D call TRBD2 (6 bases). This CDR3 is 15 amino acids long. Per the germline V gene, CDR1 is MNHEY and CDR2 is SVGAGI. V lost 0 bases, J lost 4 bases, and 13 bases lay in between.

The chain combines TRBV5-1 with TRBJ2-2; 11 bases fit TRBD1. CDR1 is SGHRS, CDR2 YFSETQ, per germline. The CDR3 sequence is 16 residues long. J lost 7 bases, V lost 4 bases, and 9 bases had no gene match. CDR3 residues: CASSAGQGAIGGELFF. The CDR3 bases are TGCGCCAGCAGCGCAGGACAGGGGGCTATAGGCGGGGAGCTGTTTTTT.

This clone was recorded only once. This chain uses TRBV4-1 with TRBJ2-1; D is undetermined. The CDR3 has 17 amino acids. The V and J ends lost 0 bases and 3 bases respectively, with 15 bases between them. Germline CDR1 and CDR2: MGHRA and YSYEKL. CDR3 DNA sequence: TGCGCCAGCAGCCAAGATCATCGCGCCCGAAACTACAATGAGCAGTTCTTC. Protein product: CASSQDHRARNYNEQFF.

The J gene is TRBJ2-1, the V gene TRBV14, with unresolved D. This CDR3 spans 12 amino acids. Germline lookup yields CDR1 SGHDN and CDR2 FVKESK. Trimming left V 0 bases short and J 7 bases short, with 4 bases between. CDR3 in amino acids: CASSQDRNEQFF. The CDR3 DNA sequence: TGTGCCAGCAGCCAAGATCGGAATGAGCAGTTCTTC.

J is TRBJ1-3 and V is TRBV19; 7 bases agree with TRBD1. The CDR3 has 15 amino acids. Germline CDR1 reads LNHDA; CDR2 reads SQIVND (reference sequence). Losses at the gene ends were 4 bases for V and 3 bases for J; bases not matched to a gene: 6. Here the CDR3 reads CASSTLTGSGNTIYF. The CDR3 nucleotides read TGTGCCAGTAGTACCTTGACAGGGAGTGGAAACACCATATATTTT.

The DNA of the CDR3 is TGTGCCAGCAGCGTCGGACAGGACATCGGCGGCTACACCTTC. Translating it yields CASSVGQDIGGYTF. J is TRBJ1-2 and V is TRBV9; 7 positions match TRBD1. Germline V gene lookup returns CDR1 SGDLS and CDR2 YYNGEE. This CDR3 is 14 amino acids long. V shed 2 bases and J 8 bases; nucleotides not matched to a gene: 9.

This clone was seen only once. J is TRBJ1-6 and V is TRBV7-8, with D possibly matching TRBD1 (6 bases). V lost 1 base to trimming and J lost 3 bases, with 13 bases between them. This CDR3 contains 17 residues. CDR1 and CDR2 from the germline V gene are SGHVS and FQNEAQ. The chain's CDR3 is CASSLVSRGNYNSPLHF. As DNA, the CDR3 is TGTGCCAGCAGCTTAGTTTCCAGGGGCAACTATAATTCACCCCTCCACTTT.

This sequence joins TRBV19 and TRBJ2-7, with TRBD1 matching over 7 bases. Germline V CDR1 and CDR2: LNHDA, SQIVND (reference sequence). The CDR3 runs 15 residues. V shed 6 bases and J 0 bases; nucleotides not matched to a gene: 8. CDR3 in amino acids: CASRGGQTHSYEQYF. In nucleotides, the CDR3 is TGTGCCAGTAGAGGGGGACAGACGCACTCCTACGAGCAGTACTTC.

This chain joins TRBV19 and TRBJ1-6; D possibly corresponds to TRBD1 (6 bases). V lost 9 bases, J lost 7 bases, and 10 bases lay in between. Germline assignment: CDR1 LNHDA and CDR2 SQIVND (reference sequence). The CDR3 spans 12 residues. CDR3 DNA: TGTGCCAGCGGACAGATCAATTCACCCCTCCACTTT. This translates into CASGQINSPLHF.

The chain uses TRBV30 and TRBJ2-7; 9 bases agree with TRBD1. Germline loops: CDR1 GTSNPN, CDR2 SVGIG (reference sequence). Trimming cost V 4 bases and J 3 bases; bases outside gene matches: 10. The CDR3 consists of 15 residues. The CDR3: CAWTGRDRANYEQYF. The CDR3 nucleotides are TGTGCCTGGACAGGCCGGGACAGGGCCAACTACGAGCAGTACTTC.

This chain connects TRBV2 to TRBJ1-5, with a weak D call TRBD1 (5 bases). CDR1 is SNHLY, CDR2 FYNNEI, per germline. This CDR3 is 14 amino acids long. V lost 6 bases, J lost 7 bases, and 16 bases lay in between. The CDR3 region is CASSGYRGRQPQHF. CDR3 nucleotides: TGTGCCAGCAGCGGGTATAGGGGAAGGCAGCCCCAGCATTTT.

V gene TRBV7-2 combines with J gene TRBJ1-5, with D hard to call. Trimming removed 1 base at V and 6 bases at J, with 7 bases between. Germline V CDR1 and CDR2: SGHTA, FQGNSA. The CDR3 has 13 residues. The chain's CDR3 is CASSLVAGQPQHF. Here the CDR3 DNA reads TGTGCCAGCAGCTTAGTGGCAGGTCAGCCCCAGCATTTT.